What follows describes a single TCR beta chain. This record belongs to a study of blood T cell repertoires in COVID-19. The table came from immunoSEQ multiplex PCR; TCRdb's copy has only in-frame clones and leaves some out. The table lists about 52,000 clones, over 75% of them singletons. CDR1 and CDR2 from the germline V gene are LNHDA and SQIVND (reference sequence). V lost 6 bases to trimming and J lost 4 bases, with 15 bases between them. CDR3 length: 14 amino acids. Sequences were obtained from peripheral blood. The rearrangement links TRBV19 to TRBJ1-2; D is perhaps TRBD1 (6 bases). The sequence derives from a man between 65 and 85 years old with active COVID-19. In DNA form, the CDR3 reads TGTGCCAGTAGCCTCACGGGAGGGGGCTATGGCTACACCTTC. Its protein product is CASSLTGGGYGYTF.